Below, 29 T cell receptor beta chains from the same sample are listed, as sequenced in a study of CD8 T cells in ankylosing spondylitis (dated by TCRdb to 2016 to 2017). Libraries were constructed by 5' RACE. The sample was run on an Illumina HiSeq 2500. Using fastp at Q25 and MiXCR, TCRdb reprocessed the public reads and kept productive beta chains. Rows matching on CDR3 protein sequence are summarized as one entry with the most common DNA and genes. Within this sample are about 180,000 distinct CDR3 sequences, with approximately 10% of them counted one time only. The leading ten clones occupy approximately 16% of the sample. The sample was blood, either unsorted or a sorted T cell fraction (not recorded which). The receptors were sampled from a female donor with ankylosing spondylitis or in good health (not recorded which).

The chain employs TRBV6-5 and TRBJ2-7; TRBD2 is a possible D gene (6 bases). The CDR3 has 15 amino acids. Trimming took 4 bases from V and 2 from J, leaving 15 bases between them. Germline values: CDR1 MNHEY, CDR2 SVGAGI. The CDR3 DNA reads TGTGCCAGCAGTTTCGGAGGGAACCTCCCCTACGAGCAGTACTTC. The encoded protein is CASSFGGNLPYEQYF.

V gene TRBV28 combines with J gene TRBJ2-7; TRBD2 agrees at 8 bases. This CDR3 contains 15 residues. Germline assignment: CDR1 MDHEN and CDR2 SYDVKM. V trimming: 7 bases; J trimming: 0 bases; junction bases outside the gene matches: 8. CDR3 in DNA: TGTGCCAGCAATACCGGGACTAGGGGCTCCTACGAGCAGTACTTC. It specifies CASNTGTRGSYEQYF.

The table lists this clonotype with many counts. J is TRBJ2-7 and V is TRBV5-5; a possible D gene is TRBD1 (6 bases). This CDR3 spans 18 amino acids. The germline V gene has CDR1 SGHKS and CDR2 YYEKEE (reference sequence). Trimming cost V 0 bases and J 5 bases, with 24 bases left between them. The CDR3, as DNA: TGTGCCAGCAGCTTGGAGGACAGAAGGATCTTCACAGTCCACGAGCAGTACTTC. It translates to CASSLEDRRIFTVHEQYF. Supplemented by reference TRBV5-5 and TRBJ2-7, the full variable domain reads DAGVTQSPTHLIKTRGQQVTLRCSPISGHKSVSWYQQVLGQGPQFIFQYYEKEERGRGNFPDRFSARQFPNYSSELNVNALLLGDSALYLCASSLEDRRIFTVHEQYFGPGTRLTVT.

This clonotype has just a few counts. The CDR3 is CASKFGGGRTEAFF. Written as DNA, the CDR3 is TGTGCCAGCAAATTCGGAGGGGGGCGGACGGAAGCTTTCTTT. J is TRBJ1-1 and V is TRBV2, with D perhaps TRBD1 (6 bases). The CDR3 totals 14 residues. The V gene's germline CDR1 is SNHLY and CDR2 FYNNEI. Trimming pared 7 bases from V and 8 bases from J, leaving 20 bases between.

The chain recombines TRBV9 with TRBJ2-3, with D perhaps matching TRBD2 (6 bases). Per the germline V gene, CDR1 is SGDLS and CDR2 is YYNGEE. The CDR3 loop spans 15 amino acids. Trimming shortened V by 2 bases and J by 2 bases, and 12 bases separated the two germline ends. CDR3 region: CASSVGGRATDTQYF. In DNA form, the CDR3 reads TGTGCCAGCAGCGTGGGGGGACGGGCCACAGATACGCAGTATTTT.

This clonotype has a handful of counts. V and J are TRBV10-3 and TRBJ2-2, with 8 nucleotides matching TRBD2. CDR3 size: 14 residues. Germline CDR1 is ENHRY and CDR2 is SYGVKD. Trimming cost V 8 bases and J 6 bases; bases outside gene matches: 8. The CDR3 region has the DNA TGTGCCATCCTAAGCGGGAGCCCTCCCGGGGAGCTGTTTTTT. Translating it yields CAILSGSPPGELFF.

The table lists this clonotype with many counts. The chain carries TRBV27 and TRBJ1-1; 8 bases match TRBD1. The CDR3 contains 13 residues. Germline V gene data show CDR1 as MNHEY and CDR2 as SMNVEV (reference sequence). V lost 3 bases, J lost 7 bases, and 4 bases stayed unmatched. The CDR3 nucleotides read TGTGCCAGCAGTTTCTCCGGACAGGGTGAAGCTTTCTTT. This translates into CASSFSGQGEAFF.

The V call is TRBV6-2 or TRBV6-3, the J call TRBJ2-7; 8 nucleotides line up with TRBD2. The germline CDR1 and CDR2 sequences are MNHEY and SVGEGT. V lost 6 bases, J lost 0 bases, and 7 bases stayed unmatched. There are 15 residues in the CDR3. CDR3 DNA: TGTGCCAGCAGCGTTCTGAGCGGGGGCTCCTACGAGCAGTACTTC. This translates into CASSVLSGGSYEQYF.

The rearrangement uses TRBV27 and TRBJ2-2; 8 bases align to TRBD2. CDR1 MNHEY and CDR2 SMNVEV come from the germline V gene (reference sequence). The length of the CDR3 is 13 residues. V was clipped by 8 bases and J by 4 bases; unmatched bases: 3. CDR3 loop: CASQRGTTGELFF. CDR3 coding DNA: TGTGCCAGCCAGCGGGGGACCACCGGGGAGCTGTTTTTT.

The chain couples TRBV7-9 to TRBJ2-5; D is unresolved. Per the germline V gene, CDR1 is SEHNR and CDR2 is FQNEAQ (reference sequence). Trimming shortened V by 0 bases and J by 7 bases, and 9 bases separated the two germline ends. The CDR3 totals 13 residues. The CDR3 bases are TGTGCCAGCAGCTTAGCGCTCGTGCCGACCCAGTACTTC. It encodes CASSLALVPTQYF.

The chain links TRBV4-1 to TRBJ1-1; 8 bases agree with TRBD1. Germline trimming cut 1 base from V and 2 bases from J; bases unmatched to any gene: 3. CDR1 and CDR2 from the germline V gene are MGHRA and YSYEKL. The CDR3 is 15 residues long. Here the CDR3 DNA reads TGCGCCAGCAGCCAAGGGGGACAGGAAAACACTGAAGCTTTCTTT. Amino acid sequence: CASSQGGQENTEAFF.

In this sample, this clonotype turned up many times. One junction end disagrees with the germline gene, perhaps due to a read error. CDR3 region: CASNLRGPNYNEQFF. CDR3 DNA: TGTGCCAGCAACTTAAGAGGACCGAACTACAATGAGCAGTTCTTC. The chain carries TRBV11-2 and TRBJ2-1; D unclear. Germline CDR1 SGHAT, CDR2 FQNNGV. CDR3 length: 15 amino acids. Full variable domain (remainder filled in from reference TRBV11-2 and TRBJ2-1): EAGVAQSPRYKIIEKRQSVAFWCNPISGHATLYWYQQILGQGPKLLIQFQNNGVVDDSQLPKDRFSAERLKGVDSTLKIQPAKLEDSAVYLCASNLRGPNYNEQFFGPGTRLTVL.

The chain links TRBV6-1 to TRBJ1-2; no clear D. CDR3 length: 13 amino acids. Germline V gene lookup returns CDR1 MNHNS and CDR2 SASEGT. Trimming cost V 9 bases and J 5 bases, with 16 bases left between them. The CDR3 DNA reads as TGTGCCAGTGAGCCAGGCGGGAATTATGGCTACACCTTC. Translated, it gives CASEPGGNYGYTF.

This clonotype was detected only a few times. This chain links TRBV27 with TRBJ1-4; possibly TRBD1 for D (5 bases). The germline gives CDR1 MNHEY, CDR2 SMNVEV (reference sequence). With 1 base removed from V and 3 bases from J, the gap between germline ends came to 12 bases. This CDR3 contains 16 residues. The CDR3 region is CASSLYWGASNEKLFF. Here the CDR3 DNA reads TGTGCCAGCAGTTTATATTGGGGCGCGTCTAATGAAAAACTGTTTTTT.

This clonotype was found a few times. The V call is TRBV7-9, the J call TRBJ2-1; 10 bases line up with TRBD2. Trimming at V came to 5 bases and at J to 4 bases, leaving 5 bases not matched to a gene. CDR3 length: 15 residues. Germline V lookup: CDR1 SEHNR, CDR2 FQNEAQ (reference sequence). CDR3 sequence: CASSAGLALYNEQFF. CDR3 in DNA: TGTGCCAGCAGCGCGGGACTAGCGTTATACAATGAGCAGTTCTTC.

This clonotype was recorded a few times. The chain recombines TRBV20-1 with TRBJ2-7; no firm D call. With 0 bases removed from V and 1 base from J, the gap between germline ends came to 4 bases. The CDR3 extends over 12 amino acids. Germline-derived CDR1 and CDR2 are DFQATT and SNEGSKA (reference sequence). CDR3 region: CSAREHSYEQYF. DNA for the CDR3: TGCAGTGCTAGAGAACATTCCTACGAGCAGTACTTC.

The chain is built from TRBV10-2 and TRBJ2-7; D unclear. The V gene lost 6 bases and the J gene lost 5 bases, with 8 bases spanning the gap. In germline, CDR1 is WSHSY, CDR2 SAAADI. The CDR3 is 11 amino acids. The CDR3 DNA is TGCGCCAGCAGGGTGTCCCACGAGCAGTACTTC. It specifies CASRVSHEQYF.

CDR3 sequence: CAWALDGADTQYF. The CDR3 coding sequence is TGTGCCTGGGCTTTGGACGGCGCAGATACGCAGTATTTT. The chain has TRBV30 and TRBJ2-3; no firm D call. Germline V gene data show CDR1 as GTSNPN and CDR2 as SVGIG (reference sequence). V dropped 5 bases and J dropped 4 bases, with 13 bases sitting between them. The CDR3 loop spans 13 amino acids.

This clonotype was observed a few times. This sequence joins TRBV12-3 or TRBV12-4 and TRBJ2-1; either TRBD1 or TRBD2 may supply D (5 bases each). The CDR3 runs 13 residues. The V gene lost 3 bases and the J gene lost 9 bases, with 12 bases spanning the gap. The CDR3 region is CASSLGVLGEQFF. CDR3 DNA sequence: TGTGCCAGCAGTTTGGGGGTTTTAGGTGAGCAGTTCTTC.

This clonotype was counted only a few times. The chain couples TRBV14 to TRBJ2-1; D not certain. The CDR3 spans 12 residues. V gave up 3 bases and J gave up 8 bases, with 8 bases separating them. Germline lookup yields CDR1 SGHDN and CDR2 FVKESK. CDR3 in amino acids: CASSHLGDEQFF. CDR3 nucleotides: TGTGCCAGCAGCCATCTCGGCGATGAGCAGTTCTTC.

This clonotype was counted a few times. V and J are TRBV6-2 or TRBV6-3 and TRBJ2-2; TRBD2 aligns across 13 bases. Per the germline V gene, CDR1 is MNHEY and CDR2 is SVGEGT. The CDR3 runs 21 residues. Germline trimming cut 2 bases from V and 5 bases from J; bases unmatched to any gene: 17. The CDR3 DNA sequence: TGTGCCAGCAGTTACCCGCGGACTAGCGGGAGCGGGGGGGAGAGGACCGGGGAGCTGTTTTTT. Its protein product is CASSYPRTSGSGGERTGELFF.

The chain combines TRBV4-2 with TRBJ2-1; 7 bases align to TRBD2. CDR3 length equals 15 residues. Germline CDR1 and CDR2: LGHNA and YNFKEQ. The trim removed 0 bases at V and 8 bases at J, leaving 7 bases unmatched. The CDR3 here is CASSQEGLSVHEQFF. CDR3 DNA sequence: TGTGCCAGCAGCCAAGAGGGACTAAGCGTCCATGAGCAGTTCTTC.

This chain links TRBV4-2 with TRBJ2-5; 11 positions match TRBD2. The germline V gene encodes CDR1 LGHNA and CDR2 YNFKEQ. Trimming took 3 bases from V and 2 from J; bases not matched to a gene: 11. This CDR3 comprises 18 residues. The CDR3 reads CASSHQLAGVVGQETQYF. DNA of the CDR3: TGTGCCAGCAGCCACCAACTAGCGGGAGTGGTTGGGCAAGAGACCCAGTACTTC.

A few counts support this clonotype. This rearrangement joins TRBV3-1 to TRBJ2-7; the D gene is possibly TRBD1 (5 bases). Germline lookup yields CDR1 LGHDT and CDR2 YNNKEL (reference sequence). The CDR3 loop spans 14 amino acids. V was clipped by 0 bases and J by 1 base, with 7 bases between them. The CDR3 loop reads CASSQDSGSYEQYF. CDR3 coding DNA: TGTGCCAGCAGCCAAGATTCAGGGTCCTACGAGCAGTACTTC.

The V gene is TRBV5-1, the J gene TRBJ2-3; tentatively, D is TRBD1 (5 bases). This CDR3 is built from 17 residues. V shed 4 bases and J shed 0 bases, with 18 bases lying between them. In germline, CDR1 is SGHRS, CDR2 YFSETQ. The CDR3 sequence: CASSPRGTFSSTDTQYF. The CDR3 DNA follows: TGCGCCAGCAGCCCAAGGGGTACATTCTCTAGCACAGATACGCAGTATTTT.

The chain recombines TRBV21-1 with TRBJ2-1; the table assigns TRBD2, which was not confirmed against the DNA. TRBV21-1 has pseudogene status. The CDR3 sequence is 20 residues long. CDR3 loop: CASSTRPGLAGYTINNEQFF. The CDR3, as DNA: TGTGCCAGCAGCACCCGGCCGGGACTAGCGGGATATACTATTAACAATGAGCAGTTCTTC.

The chain carries TRBV4-1 and TRBJ2-3; tentative D call: TRBD2 (6 bases). This CDR3 region has 17 residues. Trimming removed 2 bases at V and 5 bases at J, with 20 bases between. CDR1 MGHRA and CDR2 YSYEKL come from the germline V gene. The CDR3 DNA sequence: TGCGCCAGCAGCCAAATCATAGGCGGGAATAGGGGAGATACGCAGTATTTT. As protein: CASSQIIGGNRGDTQYF.

This clonotype was seen repeatedly, ten times or more. This chain connects TRBV28 to TRBJ2-4; the D gene is possibly TRBD2 (5 bases). V dropped 3 bases and J dropped 6 bases, with 12 bases sitting between them. Germline-derived CDR1 and CDR2 are MDHEN and SYDVKM. The CDR3 is made up of 14 amino acids. CDR3 sequence reads: CASSLGDTTNIQYF. DNA of the CDR3: TGTGCCAGCAGTTTGGGAGACACGACAAACATTCAGTACTTC.

J is TRBJ2-1 and V is TRBV7-3; no clear D gene. Per the germline V gene, CDR1 is SGHTA and CDR2 is FQGTGA. Trimming removed 5 bases from V and 9 bases from J, with 14 bases in between. The CDR3 contains 13 residues. This CDR3 is CASSLLTWGEQFF. The CDR3 DNA follows: TGTGCCAGCAGCCTCCTCACGTGGGGTGAGCAGTTCTTC.